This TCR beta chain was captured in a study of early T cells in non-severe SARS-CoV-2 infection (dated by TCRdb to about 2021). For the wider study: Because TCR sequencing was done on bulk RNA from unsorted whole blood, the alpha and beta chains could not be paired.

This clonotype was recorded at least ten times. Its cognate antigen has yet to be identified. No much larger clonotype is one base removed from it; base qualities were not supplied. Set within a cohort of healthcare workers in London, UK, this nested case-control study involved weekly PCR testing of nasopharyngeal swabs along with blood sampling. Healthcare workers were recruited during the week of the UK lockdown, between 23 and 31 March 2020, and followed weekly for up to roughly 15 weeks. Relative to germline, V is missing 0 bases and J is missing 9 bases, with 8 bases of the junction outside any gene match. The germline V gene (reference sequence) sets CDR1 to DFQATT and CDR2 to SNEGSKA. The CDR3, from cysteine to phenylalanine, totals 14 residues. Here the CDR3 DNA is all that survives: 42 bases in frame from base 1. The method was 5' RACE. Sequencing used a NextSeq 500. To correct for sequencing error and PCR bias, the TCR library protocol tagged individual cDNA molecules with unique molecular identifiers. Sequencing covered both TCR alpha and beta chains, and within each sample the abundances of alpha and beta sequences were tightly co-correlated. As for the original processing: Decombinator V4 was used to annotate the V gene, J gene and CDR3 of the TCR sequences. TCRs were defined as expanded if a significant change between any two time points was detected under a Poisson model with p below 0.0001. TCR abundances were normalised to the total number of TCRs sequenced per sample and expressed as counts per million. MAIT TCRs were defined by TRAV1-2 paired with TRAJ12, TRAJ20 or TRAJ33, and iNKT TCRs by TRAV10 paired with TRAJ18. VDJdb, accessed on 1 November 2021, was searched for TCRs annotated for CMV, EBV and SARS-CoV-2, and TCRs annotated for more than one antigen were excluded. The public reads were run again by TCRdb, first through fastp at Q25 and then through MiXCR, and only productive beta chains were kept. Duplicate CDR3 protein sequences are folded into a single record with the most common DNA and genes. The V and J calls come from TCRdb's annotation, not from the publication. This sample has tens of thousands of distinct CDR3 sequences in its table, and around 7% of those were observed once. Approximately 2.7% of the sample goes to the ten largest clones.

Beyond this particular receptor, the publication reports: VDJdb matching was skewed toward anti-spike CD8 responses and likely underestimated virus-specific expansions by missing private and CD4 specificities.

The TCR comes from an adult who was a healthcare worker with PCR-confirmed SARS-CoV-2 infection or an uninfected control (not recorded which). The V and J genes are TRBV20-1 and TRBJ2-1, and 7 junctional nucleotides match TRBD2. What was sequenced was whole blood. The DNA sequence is TGCAGTGCTAGAGATCCCTCCCGGGAGGTTGAGCAGTTCTTC. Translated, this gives CSARDPSREVEQFF.